The 5 T cell receptor beta chains presented below share a single source sample, sequenced in a study of blood T cell repertoires in COVID-19. Profiling relied on immunoSEQ multiplex PCR, and the TCRdb table lists in-frame clones only, not all of them. The sample consists of approximately 280,000 clones, 90% of them appearing once. The material sequenced was PBMCs or T cells enriched from blood (not recorded which). These TCRs come from a woman aged 18-35 years with acute COVID-19.

This clone was found once. The rearrangement links TRBV11-3 to TRBJ2-3, with 8 bases identical to TRBD2. Looked up from germline, CDR1 is SGHNT and CDR2 is YENEEA. The ends lost 5 bases at V and 6 bases at J; junction bases unmatched: 7. The CDR3 runs to 14 residues. The CDR3 sequence: CASSARTSPDTQYF. As DNA, the CDR3 is TGTGCCAGCAGCGCCCGGACTAGCCCGGATACGCAGTATTTT.

The rearrangement uses TRBV6-4 and TRBJ2-1, with D possibly matching TRBD2 (6 bases). This CDR3 has 15 residues. Trimming took 5 bases from V and 0 from J, leaving 11 bases between them. Looked up from germline, CDR1 is MRHNA and CDR2 is SNTAGT. In DNA, the CDR3 is TGTGCCAGCAGTCGGGACGGGAGCTCCTACAATGAGCAGTTCTTC. It encodes CASSRDGSSYNEQFF.

The rearrangement joins TRBV2 to TRBJ1-6, with 7 positions matching TRBD1. The CDR3 length is 14 residues. The trim removed 3 bases at V and 10 bases at J, leaving 6 bases unmatched. CDR1 and CDR2 (germline): SNHLY, FYNNEI. In DNA form, the CDR3 reads TGTGCCAGCAGTGACCGGGACAGAATATCACCCCTCCACTTT. This translates into CASSDRDRISPLHF.

The chain carries TRBV5-1 and TRBJ2-6; TRBD1 matches 8 bases. The ends lost 0 bases at V and 2 bases at J; junction bases unmatched: 4. The CDR3 covers 17 residues. The germline CDR1 and CDR2 sequences are SGHRS and YFSETQ. In nucleotides, the CDR3 is TGCGCCAGCAGCTTGGCCTTGACAGGGGCTGGGGCCAACGTCCTGACTTTC. This encodes CASSLALTGAGANVLTF. Full variable domain (rest looked up from reference TRBV5-1 and TRBJ2-6): KAGVTQTPRYLIKTRGQQVTLSCSPISGHRSVSWYQQTPGQGLQFLFEYFSETQRNKGNFPGRFSGRQFSNSRSEMNVSTLELGDSALYLCASSLALTGAGANVLTFGAGSRLTVL.

V usage is TRBV5-1 and J usage is TRBJ1-4, with TRBD1 as a possible D gene (5 bases). The ends were cut back, 2 bases at V and 6 bases at J, with 14 bases in the middle. The CDR3 consists of 15 residues. Germline values: CDR1 SGHRS, CDR2 YFSETQ. DNA of the CDR3: TGCGCCAGCAGCTTTAGGGGCATAGGGGATGAAAAACTGTTTTTT. Translated, it gives CASSFRGIGDEKLFF.